The clone carrying this T cell receptor (beta chain) has just a few counts. Its antigen remains unidentified. The sample belongs to a study of response to subunit inactivated influenza vaccine. Germline V CDR1 and CDR2: MDHEN, SYDVKM. With 2 bases clipped from V and 4 bases from J, the junction kept 3 bases outside the gene matches. The CDR3 runs to 14 residues. TCRdb re-analysed the RT-PCR reads in MiXCR, keeping a single row per CDR3 protein. The data show approximately 500,000 distinct CDR3 sequences, approximately 14% seen once. Study results and caveats: Few new T cells, the authors suggested, are recruited by each seasonal influenza vaccination.

Here the sequenced sample was PBMCs from blood, taken about 12 days after vaccination. The receptor's source is a man aged 50-59 years who received an inactivated influenza vaccine. The genes are TRBV28 and TRBJ1-1; 8 bases are a match to TRBD1. The CDR3 DNA reads TGTGCCAGCAGTTTACTCACAGGGGGCACTGAAGCTTTCTTT. The encoded protein is CASSLLTGGTEAFF.